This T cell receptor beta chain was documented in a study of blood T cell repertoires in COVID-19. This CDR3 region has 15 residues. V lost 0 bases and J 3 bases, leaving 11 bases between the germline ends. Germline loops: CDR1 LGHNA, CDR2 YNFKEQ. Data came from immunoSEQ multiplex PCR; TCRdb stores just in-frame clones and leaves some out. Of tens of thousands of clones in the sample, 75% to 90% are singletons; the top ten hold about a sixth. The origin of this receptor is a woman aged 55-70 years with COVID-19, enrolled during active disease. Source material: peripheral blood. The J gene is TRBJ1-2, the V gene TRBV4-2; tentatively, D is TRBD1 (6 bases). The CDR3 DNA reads TGTGCCAGCAGCCAAGACGTACAGGGAGACTATGGCTACACCTTC. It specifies CASSQDVQGDYGYTF.